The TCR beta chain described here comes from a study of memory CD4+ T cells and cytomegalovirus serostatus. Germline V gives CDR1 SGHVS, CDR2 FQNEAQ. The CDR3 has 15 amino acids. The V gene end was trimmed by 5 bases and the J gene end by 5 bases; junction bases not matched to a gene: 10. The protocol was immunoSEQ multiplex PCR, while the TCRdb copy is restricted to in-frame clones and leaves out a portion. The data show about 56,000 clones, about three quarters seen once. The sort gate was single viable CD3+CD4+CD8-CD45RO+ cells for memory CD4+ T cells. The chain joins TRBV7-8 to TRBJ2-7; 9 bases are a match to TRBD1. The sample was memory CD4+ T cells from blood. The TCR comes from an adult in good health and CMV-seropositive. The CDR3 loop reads CASSPRTGEAHEQYF. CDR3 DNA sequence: TGTGCCAGCAGCCCTAGGACAGGGGAGGCGCACGAGCAGTACTTC.